The T cell receptor (beta chain) under discussion was sequenced for a study of OX40 agonist ivuxolimab in advanced cancers. About the study: At 0.01 to 10 mg/kg, ivuxolimab was administered intravenously to patients every 2 weeks. With a range of roughly 20 to 80, age averaged approximately 60 years, and about 82% were male. Study-level results: What antigens the expanded peripheral T cells recognized was never established.

The method was immunoSEQ multiplex PCR; TCRdb's version includes in-frame clones alone and lacks a portion of them. Of approximately 90,000 clones in the sample, approximately 85% are singletons; the top ten hold 3.5% to 4%. A word on this clone: Its antigen is unidentified. Distinct nucleotide sequences in the sample also encode this CDR3.

The CDR3 totals 16 residues. Germline-derived CDR1 and CDR2 are SGHTA and FQGNSA. V trimming: 1 base; J trimming: 4 bases; junction bases outside the gene matches: 6. The TCR originated in an adult with an advanced solid tumor such as melanoma, head and neck, liver or kidney cancer. The material was CD4+ or CD8+ T cells sorted from blood, obtained in a trial of the OX40 agonist ivuxolimab. The chain has TRBV7-2 and TRBJ2-1; 8 nucleotides agree with TRBD2. The DNA of the CDR3 is TGTGCCAGCAGCTTAGTGGCTAGCGGGCGATACAATGAGCAGTTCTTC. This translates into CASSLVASGRYNEQFF.